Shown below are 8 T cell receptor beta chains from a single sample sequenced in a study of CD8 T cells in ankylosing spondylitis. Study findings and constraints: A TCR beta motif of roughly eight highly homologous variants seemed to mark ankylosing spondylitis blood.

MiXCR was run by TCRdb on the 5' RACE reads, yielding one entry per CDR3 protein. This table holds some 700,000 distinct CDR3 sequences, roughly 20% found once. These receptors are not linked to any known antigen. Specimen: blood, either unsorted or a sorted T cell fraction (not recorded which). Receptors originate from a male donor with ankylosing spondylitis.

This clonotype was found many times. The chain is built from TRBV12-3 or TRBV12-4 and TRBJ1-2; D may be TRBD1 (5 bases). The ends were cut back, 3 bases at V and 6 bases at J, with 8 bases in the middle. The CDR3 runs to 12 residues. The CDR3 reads CASSLGGDGYTF. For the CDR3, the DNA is TGTGCCAGCAGTTTGGGAGGGGATGGCTACACCTTC.

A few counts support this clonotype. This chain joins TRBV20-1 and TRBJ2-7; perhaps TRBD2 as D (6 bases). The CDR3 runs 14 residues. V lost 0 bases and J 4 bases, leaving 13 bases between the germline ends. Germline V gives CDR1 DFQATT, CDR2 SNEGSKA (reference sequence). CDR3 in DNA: TGCAGTGCTAGAGATTTGGGCGGGATTTACGAGCAGTACTTC. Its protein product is CSARDLGGIYEQYF.

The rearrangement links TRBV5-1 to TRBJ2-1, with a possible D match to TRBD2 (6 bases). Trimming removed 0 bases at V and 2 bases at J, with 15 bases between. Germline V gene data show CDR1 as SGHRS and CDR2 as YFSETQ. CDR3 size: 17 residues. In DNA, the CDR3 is TGCGCCAGCAGCTTGGGTGGGGGGAAAGGAGCCTACAATGAGCAGTTCTTC. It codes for CASSLGGGKGAYNEQFF.

CDR3 region: CASSLPSTERTEAFF. In DNA form, the CDR3 reads TGCGCCAGCAGCTTGCCCTCGACGGAAAGGACTGAAGCTTTCTTT. The J gene is TRBJ1-1, the V gene TRBV5-1; D unclear. V lost 1 base, J lost 5 bases, and 15 bases lay in between. The CDR3 runs 15 residues. Germline lookup yields CDR1 SGHRS and CDR2 YFSETQ.

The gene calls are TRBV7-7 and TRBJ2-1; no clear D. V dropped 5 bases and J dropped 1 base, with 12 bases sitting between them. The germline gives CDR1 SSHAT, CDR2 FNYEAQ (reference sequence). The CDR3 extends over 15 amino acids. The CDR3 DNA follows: TGTGCCAGCAGCCCCGGTTGGGGTTCCTACAATGAGCAGTTCTTC. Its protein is CASSPGWGSYNEQFF.

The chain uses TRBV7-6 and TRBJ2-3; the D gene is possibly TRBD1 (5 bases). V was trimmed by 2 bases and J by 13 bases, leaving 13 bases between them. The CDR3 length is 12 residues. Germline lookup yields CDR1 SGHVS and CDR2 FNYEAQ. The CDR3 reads CASSLKGTREYF. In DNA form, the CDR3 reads TGTGCCAGCAGCTTAAAGGGCACCAGGGAGTATTTT.

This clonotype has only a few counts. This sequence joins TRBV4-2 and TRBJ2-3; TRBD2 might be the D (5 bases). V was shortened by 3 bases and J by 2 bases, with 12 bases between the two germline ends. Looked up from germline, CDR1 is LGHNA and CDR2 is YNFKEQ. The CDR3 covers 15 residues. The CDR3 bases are TGTGCCAGCAGCCACGGACTGGAGGTCACAGATACGCAGTATTTT. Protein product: CASSHGLEVTDTQYF.

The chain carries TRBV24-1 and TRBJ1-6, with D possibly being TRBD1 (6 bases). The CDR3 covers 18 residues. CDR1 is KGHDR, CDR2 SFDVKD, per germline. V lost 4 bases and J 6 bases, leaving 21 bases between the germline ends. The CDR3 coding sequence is TGTGCCACCAGTGACCCCCTCCCGTGGGGGCCGGGTAATTCACCCCTCCACTTT. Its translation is CATSDPLPWGPGNSPLHF.